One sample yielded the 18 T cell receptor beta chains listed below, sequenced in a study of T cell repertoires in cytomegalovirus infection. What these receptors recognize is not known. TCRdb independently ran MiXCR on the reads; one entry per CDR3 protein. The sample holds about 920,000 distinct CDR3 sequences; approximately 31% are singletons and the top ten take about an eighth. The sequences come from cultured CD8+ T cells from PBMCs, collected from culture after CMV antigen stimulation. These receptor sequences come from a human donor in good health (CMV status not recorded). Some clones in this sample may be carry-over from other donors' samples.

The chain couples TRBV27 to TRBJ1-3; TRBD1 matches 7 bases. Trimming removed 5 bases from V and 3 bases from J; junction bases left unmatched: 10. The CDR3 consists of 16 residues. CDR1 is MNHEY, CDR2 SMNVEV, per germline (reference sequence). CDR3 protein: CASSTYRGLGGNTIYF. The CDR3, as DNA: TGTGCCAGCAGTACCTACAGGGGATTAGGTGGAAACACCATATATTTT.

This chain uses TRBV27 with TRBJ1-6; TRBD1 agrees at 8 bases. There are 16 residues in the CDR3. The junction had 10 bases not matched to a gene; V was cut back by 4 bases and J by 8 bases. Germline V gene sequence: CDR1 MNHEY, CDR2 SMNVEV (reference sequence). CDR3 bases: TGTGCCAGCAGTTCACGATACAGGGGGAGAGATTCACCCCTCCACTTT. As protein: CASSSRYRGRDSPLHF.

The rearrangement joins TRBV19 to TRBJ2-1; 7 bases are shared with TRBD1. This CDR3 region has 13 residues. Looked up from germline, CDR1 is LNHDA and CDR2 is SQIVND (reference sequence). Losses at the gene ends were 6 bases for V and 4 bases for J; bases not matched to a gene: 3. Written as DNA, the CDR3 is TGTGCCAGTAGGCCGGACAGGTACAATGAGCAGTTCTTC. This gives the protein CASRPDRYNEQFF. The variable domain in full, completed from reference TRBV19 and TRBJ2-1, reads DGGITQSPKYLFRKEGQNVTLSCEQNLNHDAMYWYRQDPGQGLRLIYYSQIVNDFQKGDIAEGYSVSREKKESFPLTVTSAQKNPTAFYLCASRPDRYNEQFFGPGTRLTVL.

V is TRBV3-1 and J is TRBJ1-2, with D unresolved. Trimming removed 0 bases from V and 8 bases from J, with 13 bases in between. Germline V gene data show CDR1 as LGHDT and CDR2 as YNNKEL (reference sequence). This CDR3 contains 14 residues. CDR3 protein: CASSQEGLRPGYTF. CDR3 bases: TGTGCCAGCAGCCAAGAAGGTTTAAGACCCGGCTACACCTTC.

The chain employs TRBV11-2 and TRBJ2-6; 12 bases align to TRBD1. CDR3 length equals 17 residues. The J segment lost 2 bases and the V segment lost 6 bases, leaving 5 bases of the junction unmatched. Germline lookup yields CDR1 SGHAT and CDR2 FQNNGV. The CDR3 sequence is CASRPGTGGPGANVLTF. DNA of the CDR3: TGTGCCAGCAGGCCCGGGACAGGGGGCCCTGGGGCCAACGTCCTGACTTTC.

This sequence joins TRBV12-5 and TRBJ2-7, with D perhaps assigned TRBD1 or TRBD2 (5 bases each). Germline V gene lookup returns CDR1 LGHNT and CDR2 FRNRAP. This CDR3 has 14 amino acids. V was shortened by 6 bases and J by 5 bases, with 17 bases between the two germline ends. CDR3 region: CASGPVTRGHEQYF. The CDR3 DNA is TGTGCTAGTGGCCCCGTTACTAGGGGCCACGAGCAGTACTTC.

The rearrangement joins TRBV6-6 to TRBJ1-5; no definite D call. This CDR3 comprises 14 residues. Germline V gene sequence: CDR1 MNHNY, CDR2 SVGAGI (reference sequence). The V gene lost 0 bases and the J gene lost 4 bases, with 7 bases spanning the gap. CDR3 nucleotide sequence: TGTGCCAGCAGTTACTCGGCATCTAATCAGCCCCAGCATTTT. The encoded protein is CASSYSASNQPQHF.

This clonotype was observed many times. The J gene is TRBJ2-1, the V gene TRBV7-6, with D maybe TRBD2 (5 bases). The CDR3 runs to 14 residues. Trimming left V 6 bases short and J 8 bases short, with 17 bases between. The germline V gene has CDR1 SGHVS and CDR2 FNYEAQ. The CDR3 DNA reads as TGTGCCAGCAGGGCGCGAGGGAGTGGCGATGAGCAGTTCTTC. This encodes CASRARGSGDEQFF.

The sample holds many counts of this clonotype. CDR3 coding DNA: TGTGCCAGCAGCTTAATGGGCCCCCTGGGCACAGATACGCAGTATTTT. This gives the protein CASSLMGPLGTDTQYF. The V call is TRBV7-3, the J call TRBJ2-3; D is unresolved. Germline CDR1 is SGHTA and CDR2 is FQGTGA. CDR3 size: 16 residues. V was clipped by 1 base and J by 1 base, with 12 bases between them.

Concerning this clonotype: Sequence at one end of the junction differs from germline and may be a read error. Written as DNA, the CDR3 is TGTGCTAGCAGCTTAGTGAATGGGGAGCTGTTTTTT. Translation gives CASSLVNGELFF. The gene calls are TRBV7-7 and TRBJ2-2; no reliable D call. The CDR3 is 12 residues long. CDR1 and CDR2 (germline): SSHAT, FNYEAQ (reference sequence).

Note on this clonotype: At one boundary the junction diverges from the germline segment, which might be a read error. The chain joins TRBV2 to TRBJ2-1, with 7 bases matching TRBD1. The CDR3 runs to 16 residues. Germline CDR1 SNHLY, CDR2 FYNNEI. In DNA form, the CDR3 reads TGTGTCAGCAGTGAAGCCTTGGACAGGAAAAACAATGAGCAGTTCTTC. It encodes CVSSEALDRKNNEQFF. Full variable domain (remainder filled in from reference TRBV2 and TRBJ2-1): EPEVTQTPSHQVTQMGQEVILRCVPISNHLYFYWYRQILGQKVEFLVSFYNNEISEKSEIFDDQFSVERPDGSNFTLKIRSTKLEDSAMYFCVSSEALDRKNNEQFFGPGTRLTVL.

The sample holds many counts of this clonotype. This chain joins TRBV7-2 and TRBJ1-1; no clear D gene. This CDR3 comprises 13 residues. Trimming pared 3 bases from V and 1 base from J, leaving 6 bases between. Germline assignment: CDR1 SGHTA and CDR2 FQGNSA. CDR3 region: CASSFISNTEAFF. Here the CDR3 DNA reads TGTGCCAGCAGCTTTATCTCGAACACTGAAGCTTTCTTT.

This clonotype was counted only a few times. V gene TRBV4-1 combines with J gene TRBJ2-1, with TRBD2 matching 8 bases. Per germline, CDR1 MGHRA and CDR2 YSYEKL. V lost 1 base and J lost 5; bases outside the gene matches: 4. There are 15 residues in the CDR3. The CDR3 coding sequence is TGCGCCAGCAGCCAAGGACTAGCGCCTCACAATGAGCAGTTCTTC. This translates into CASSQGLAPHNEQFF.

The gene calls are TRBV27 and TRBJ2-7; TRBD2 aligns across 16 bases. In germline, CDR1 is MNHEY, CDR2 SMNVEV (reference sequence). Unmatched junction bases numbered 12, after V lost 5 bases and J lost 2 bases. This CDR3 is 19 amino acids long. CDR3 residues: CASSPTWRGLAGGTYEQYF. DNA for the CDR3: TGTGCCAGCAGTCCCACGTGGAGGGGACTAGCGGGGGGGACCTACGAGCAGTACTTC.

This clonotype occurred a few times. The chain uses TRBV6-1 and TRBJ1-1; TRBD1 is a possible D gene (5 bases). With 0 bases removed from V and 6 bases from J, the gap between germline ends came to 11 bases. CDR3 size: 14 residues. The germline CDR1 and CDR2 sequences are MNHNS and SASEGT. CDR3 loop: CASSEAGTNSEAFF. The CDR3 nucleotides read TGTGCCAGCAGTGAAGCAGGGACTAACTCTGAAGCTTTCTTT.

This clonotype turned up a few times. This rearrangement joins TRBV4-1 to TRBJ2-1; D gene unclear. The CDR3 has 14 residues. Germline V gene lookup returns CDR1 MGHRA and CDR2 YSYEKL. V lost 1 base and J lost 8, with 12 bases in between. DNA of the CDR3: TGCGCCAGCAGCCAAGGGGCCCTCGGATATGAGCAGTTCTTC. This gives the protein CASSQGALGYEQFF.

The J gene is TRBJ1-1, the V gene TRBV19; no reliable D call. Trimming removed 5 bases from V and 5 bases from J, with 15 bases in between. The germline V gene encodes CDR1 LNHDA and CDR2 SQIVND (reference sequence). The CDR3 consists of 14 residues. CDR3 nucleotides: TGTGCCAGTAGTTCTACGTCCGGTGGAACTGAAGCTTTCTTT. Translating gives CASSSTSGGTEAFF.

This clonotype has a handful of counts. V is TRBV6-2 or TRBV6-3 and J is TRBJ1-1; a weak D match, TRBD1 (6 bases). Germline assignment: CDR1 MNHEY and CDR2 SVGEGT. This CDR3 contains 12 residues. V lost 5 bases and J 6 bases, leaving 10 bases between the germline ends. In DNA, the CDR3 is TGTGCCAGCAGTGTAGGGGGTCCTGAAGCTTTCTTT. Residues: CASSVGGPEAFF.